These T cell receptor beta chains were read from a single sample in a study of T cells after yellow fever vaccination. One entry per CDR3 protein, called by TCRdb with MiXCR from the 5' RACE reads. Of about 240,000 distinct CDR3 sequences listed, 6.5% to 8.5% are singletons. The starting material was CD4+ T cells sorted from PBMCs, obtained 15 days after the yellow fever booster vaccination. The receptor set was obtained from a man aged 25-45 years who received the YFV17D yellow fever vaccine. CDR3s include the opening cysteine and the closing phenylalanine or tryptophan. A D gene is named only where the DNA matches it firmly. Clone size is stated in some rows and not others, as once, few, many or a class when expanded.

abundance,j_gene,d_gene,v_gene,CDR3nt,CDR3aa
.,TRBJ2-7,.,TRBV12-3/TRBV12-4,TGTGCCAGCAGTTCCAGCGAATGGGACACTGAAGCCTACGAGCAGTACTTC,CASSSSEWDTEAYEQYF
.,TRBJ2-7,.,TRBV29-1,TGCAGCGCTGCAGTCGGGGCGTGGGAGCAGTACTTC,CSAAVGAWEQYF
few,TRBJ1-2,.,TRBV7-2,TGTGCCAGCAGCTTAACAGGAACAATCTATGGCTACACCTTC,CASSLTGTIYGYTF
many,TRBJ2-7,.,TRBV21-1,TGTGCCAGCAGCAAAGTCCGGGGTCCTTACCGCTGGGAGCAGTACTTC,CASSKVRGPYRWEQYF
many,TRBJ1-1,.,TRBV3-1,TGTGCCAGCAGCCACGCTTCTCTGGAGAACACTGAAGCTTTCTTT,CASSHASLENTEAFF
few,TRBJ2-3,TRBD2,TRBV20-1,TGCAGTGCTGGTAGCGGGAGCGGCACAGATACGCAGTATTTT,CSAGSGSGTDTQYF
.,TRBJ2-3,.,TRBV5-6,TGTGCCAGCAGCTCCCCCCACAGGGGAGGGACAGATACGCAGTATTTT,CASSSPHRGGTDTQYF
.,TRBJ1-2,.,TRBV5-1,TGCGCCAGCAGCTTGGATGGGGAGGCTGGTGGCTACACCTTC,CASSLDGEAGGYTF
.,TRBJ2-1,.,TRBV7-6,TGTGCCAGCAGCACCCAGGTCAGCTTTAATGAGCAGTTCTTC,CASSTQVSFNEQFF
many,TRBJ2-3,.,TRBV5-1,TGCGCCAGCGCGTTTCTCACAGATACGCAGTATTTT,CASAFLTDTQYF
many,TRBJ2-7,TRBD1,TRBV6-5,TGTGCCAGCAGTTACAGGGACAGGGGGCTTTACGAGCAGTACTTC,CASSYRDRGLYEQYF
.,TRBJ2-3,.,TRBV6-1,TGTGCCAGCAGCCCCGGGGCACTAAGCACAGATACGCAGTATTTT,CASSPGALSTDTQYF
many,TRBJ2-2,.,TRBV7-9,TGTGCCAGCAGCTTGGATGCGACCGGGGAGCTGTTTTTT,CASSLDATGELFF
.,TRBJ2-5,TRBD1,TRBV5-1,TGCGCCAGCAGTCCGGGACAGGTGGGAGAGACCCAGTACTTC,CASSPGQVGETQYF
many,TRBJ1-5,TRBD1,TRBV7-2,TGTGCCAGCAGCTCCGTGACAGGGAGTAATCAGCCCCAGCATTTT,CASSSVTGSNQPQHF
many,TRBJ2-7,.,TRBV4-2,TGTGCCAGCAGCCAAGAAGGTGGGTTCTACGAGCAGTACTTC,CASSQEGGFYEQYF
.,TRBJ2-7,TRBD1,TRBV7-9,TGTGCCAGCAACTCCGGGACAGTCCTCTACGAGCAGTACTTC,CASNSGTVLYEQYF
.,TRBJ2-3,TRBD2,TRBV15,TGTGCCACCAGCAGAGCAGGGGCTAGCGGGGACACAGATACGCAGTATTTT,CATSRAGASGDTDTQYF
few,TRBJ1-6,TRBD1,TRBV18,TGTGCCAGCTCACCATCCGGGACAGGGGGTGTCGGTGATTCACCCCTCCACTTT,CASSPSGTGGVGDSPLHF
.,TRBJ2-5,.,TRBV4-2,TGTGCCAGCAGCCAACAACAGGGACCAGGGGAGACCCAGTACTTC,CASSQQQGPGETQYF
many,TRBJ2-7,.,TRBV28,TGTGCCAGCACCGGGGGCGGTCTCTCCTACGAGCAGTACTTC,CASTGGGLSYEQYF
.,TRBJ2-3,.,TRBV7-2,TGTGCCAGCCACTTGGTTGGCGGGGATACGCAGTATTTT,CASHLVGGDTQYF
.,TRBJ2-2,.,TRBV4-3,TGCGCCAGCAGCCAAGTTTCCCACGGCACCGGGGAGCTGTTTTTT,CASSQVSHGTGELFF
many,TRBJ2-3,TRBD1,TRBV7-6,TGTGCCAGCAGCTTTAGACGACAGGGGGCCGCAGATACGCAGTATTTT,CASSFRRQGAADTQYF
few,TRBJ2-7,.,TRBV15,TGTGCCACCAGCAGAGATCAGGGCCGCTCCTCCTACGAGCAGTACTTC,CATSRDQGRSSYEQYF
.,TRBJ2-7,.,TRBV7-2,TGTGCCAGCAGCTTAACCGCCCGGGACGGTTACGAGCAGTACTTC,CASSLTARDGYEQYF
.,TRBJ2-3,.,TRBV29-1,TGCAGCGTTGTCGGCCAGGGGTACACAGATACGCAGTATTTT,CSVVGQGYTDTQYF
few,TRBJ2-2,TRBD1,TRBV5-6,TGTGCCAGCAGCAAACGGGACAGGCACCCCGGGGAGCTGTTTTTT,CASSKRDRHPGELFF
many,TRBJ2-2,TRBD1,TRBV7-9,TGTGCCAGCAGCTTAGGGACAGGGATGAACACCGGGGAGCTGTTTTTT,CASSLGTGMNTGELFF
few,TRBJ2-7,.,TRBV28,TGTGCCAGCAGTTCCCCTCGGGCTAGCGCGGCAAGGGGCGAGCAGTACTTC,CASSSPRASAARGEQYF
.,TRBJ1-1,.,TRBV5-6,TGTGCCAGCAGCTGGGGGGTGTCGAACACTGAAGCTTTCTTT,CASSWGVSNTEAFF
few,TRBJ2-6,TRBD2,TRBV29-1,TGCAGCGCAGGAGCGGGGGGCTCTGGGGCCAACGTCCTGACTTTC,CSAGAGGSGANVLTF
many,TRBJ2-7,TRBD2,TRBV7-2,TGTGCCAGCAGCGCAACGTGGGGCGGGAGGGCTTACGAGCAGTACTTC,CASSATWGGRAYEQYF
.,TRBJ1-2,.,TRBV12-3/TRBV12-4,TGTGCCAGCAGTTTGGGAGGAGAGAGGGGCTACACCTTC,CASSLGGERGYTF
.,TRBJ1-4,.,TRBV20-1,TGCAGTGCTAGAGGAACAGAGGAAAAACTGTTTTTT,CSARGTEEKLFF
many,TRBJ2-3,.,TRBV7-2,TGTGCCAGCAGCTTAGGGGTTTCGTCAGGGGGCACAGATACGCAGTATTTT,CASSLGVSSGGTDTQYF
many,TRBJ2-1,.,TRBV29-1,TGCAGCGTTGATGGGGGCAATGAGCAGTTCTTC,CSVDGGNEQFF